These 24 T cell receptor beta chains came from one sample sequenced in a study of shared clonotypes between healthy human individuals (dated by TCRdb to about 2020). The method was the immunoSEQ multiplex PCR assay. The source is immuneACCESS, and TCRdb retained only in-frame sequences with V and J called. Part of the clones is not carried over; for the studies checked, unresolved V genes explain less than half of this, and the remainder is unexplained. The sample includes approximately 1,500,000 clones, with 95% to 99% observed a single time. The ten top clones hold roughly 0.42% of the sample. The sequencing input was naive CD4+ T cells sorted from blood. The cell subset or site label here, explained by the study, means: CD45RA+ positively selected. The receptors derive from a man aged 25-45 years in good health.

The chain employs TRBV5-1 and TRBJ2-5; no clear D gene. There are 11 residues in the CDR3. Trimming removed 2 bases at V and 6 bases at J, with 5 bases between. Looked up from germline, CDR1 is SGHRS and CDR2 is YFSETQ. Here the CDR3 reads CASSFQQTQYF. The CDR3 DNA follows: TGCGCCAGCAGCTTTCAGCAGACCCAGTACTTC.

The chain is built from TRBV11-2 and TRBJ2-5; no clear D gene. This CDR3 is 16 amino acids long. The V gene lost 4 bases and the J gene lost 2 bases, with 17 bases spanning the gap. CDR1 and CDR2 (germline): SGHAT, FQNNGV. CDR3 bases: TGTGCCAGCAGCTCGAGCTGGTTTCGTGTGCAAGAGACCCAGTACTTC. This translates into CASSSSWFRVQETQYF.

This clone came up once. The chain links TRBV5-1 to TRBJ2-1, with TRBD2 matching 12 bases. Germline lookup yields CDR1 SGHRS and CDR2 YFSETQ. V lost 0 bases, J lost 7 bases, and 5 bases stayed unmatched. This CDR3 contains 16 residues. CDR3 sequence reads: CASSLVGTSGPNEQFF. The CDR3 DNA follows: TGCGCCAGCAGCTTGGTTGGGACTAGCGGGCCAAATGAGCAGTTCTTC.

The J gene is TRBJ1-1, the V gene TRBV2; D is perhaps TRBD1 (6 bases). Germline CDR1 and CDR2: SNHLY and FYNNEI. CDR3 length: 14 amino acids. V was cut by 7 bases and J by 0 bases, with 12 bases left in between. CDR3 nucleotides: TGTGCCAGCATTGTGGGGACAATGAACACTGAAGCTTTCTTT. Its protein is CASIVGTMNTEAFF.

This rearrangement joins TRBV18 to TRBJ2-7; D is ambiguous. CDR1 and CDR2 (germline): KGHSH, LQKENI. V was cut by 6 bases and J by 5 bases, with 14 bases left in between. The CDR3 is 13 amino acids. Here the CDR3 reads CASSSWGTDEQYF. The CDR3 DNA reads TGTGCCAGCTCTTCCTGGGGTACGGACGAGCAGTACTTC.

The rearrangement links TRBV30 to TRBJ2-1; TRBD2 matches 13 bases. This CDR3 has 14 amino acids. The V and J ends lost 1 base and 14 bases, in that order; junction bases with no gene match: 8. Germline V gene lookup returns CDR1 GTSNPN and CDR2 SVGIG (reference sequence). The CDR3 here is CAWSATTSGREKFF. The CDR3 DNA sequence: TGTGCCTGGAGTGCGACCACTAGCGGGAGGGAGAAGTTCTTC.

V is TRBV27 and J is TRBJ2-1; 9 bases match TRBD1. The CDR3 spans 17 residues. Germline CDR1 is MNHEY and CDR2 is SMNVEV (reference sequence). Trimming removed 2 bases from V and 4 bases from J; junction bases left unmatched: 9. The CDR3 spells CASSLMTGTGPYNEQFF. For the CDR3, the DNA is TGTGCCAGCAGTTTAATGACCGGGACAGGGCCGTACAATGAGCAGTTCTTC.

The J gene is TRBJ2-7, the V gene TRBV5-8; 8 bases agree with TRBD2. The CDR3 is 14 amino acids. The J segment lost 7 bases and the V segment lost 6 bases, leaving 12 bases of the junction unmatched. Germline CDR1 is SGHTS and CDR2 is YDEGEE. DNA of the CDR3: TGTGCCAGCAACCCGGGACTAGTAAGTGGGGAGCAGTACTTC. Translated, it gives CASNPGLVSGEQYF.

The chain links TRBV13 to TRBJ2-1; TRBD2 is a possible D gene (5 bases). The V gene's germline CDR1 is PRHDT and CDR2 FYEKMQ (reference sequence). The V and J ends lost 1 base and 8 bases respectively, with 9 bases between them. The CDR3 sequence is 13 residues long. The DNA of the CDR3 is TGTGCCAGCAGCTTAGCGCTAGCCGATGAGCAGTTCTTC. It codes for CASSLALADEQFF.

V usage is TRBV19 and J usage is TRBJ2-3; D may be TRBD1 (5 bases). Germline CDR1 LNHDA, CDR2 SQIVND (reference sequence). This CDR3 region has 15 residues. V was clipped by 5 bases and J by 0 bases, with 12 bases between them. CDR3 region: CASSALTDSTDTQYF. CDR3 DNA sequence: TGTGCCAGTAGTGCCCTGACAGATAGCACAGATACGCAGTATTTT.

This chain uses TRBV4-2 with TRBJ2-7; 9 bases map to TRBD1. The germline CDR1 and CDR2 sequences are LGHNA and YNFKEQ. The CDR3 sequence is 13 residues long. V shed 4 bases, J shed 10 bases, and the junction held 8 bases outside the gene matches. The DNA for the CDR3 is TGTGCCAGCAGCCCGTCCCGGGACAGGGATCAGTACTTC. This gives the protein CASSPSRDRDQYF.

On this clone: The same CDR3 can be traced to other DNA sequences in this sample. V and J are TRBV5-1 and TRBJ1-4, with D tentatively TRBD1 (5 bases). This CDR3 comprises 13 residues. V was cut by 0 bases and J by 5 bases, with 5 bases left in between. Per germline, CDR1 SGHRS and CDR2 YFSETQ. CDR3 nucleotide sequence: TGCGCCAGCAGCTTGGAGGGGAATGAAAAACTGTTTTTT. Translated: CASSLEGNEKLFF.

The chain has TRBV5-1 and TRBJ2-5; D might be TRBD1 (6 bases). V was cut by 4 bases and J by 4 bases, with 17 bases left in between. Germline V CDR1 and CDR2: SGHRS, YFSETQ. This CDR3 contains 15 residues. CDR3 bases: TGCGCCAGCAGCCGATCAGGACAGTTAGGAGAGACCCAGTACTTC. The encoded protein is CASSRSGQLGETQYF.

Concerning this clone itself: Other DNA variants within this sample encode the same CDR3. The chain uses TRBV18 and TRBJ1-5; D not resolved. The germline gives CDR1 KGHSH, CDR2 LQKENI. This CDR3 comprises 16 residues. The V end lost 1 base, the J end lost 0 bases, and 10 bases lay between the germline ends. The CDR3 reads CASSPLPPYSNQPQHF. In DNA form, the CDR3 reads TGTGCCAGCTCACCACTACCACCTTATAGCAATCAGCCCCAGCATTTT.

The genes are TRBV5-4 and TRBJ1-2, with 12 nucleotides matching TRBD1. CDR1 and CDR2 (germline): SGHNT, YYREEE (reference sequence). V dropped 4 bases and J dropped 5; count of bases not matched to a gene: 6. The CDR3 consists of 15 residues. The CDR3 DNA reads as TGTGCCAGCAGCGTGGGACAGGGGGCTATTTATGGCTACACCTTC. This gives the protein CASSVGQGAIYGYTF.

This chain joins TRBV7-2 and TRBJ1-1; 8 bases line up with TRBD1. The CDR3 is 15 amino acids. V shed 5 bases and J 1 base; nucleotides not matched to a gene: 6. Germline lookup yields CDR1 SGHTA and CDR2 FQGNSA. The CDR3 protein is CASSPWDRTNTEAFF. Written as DNA, the CDR3 is TGTGCCAGCAGCCCCTGGGACAGGACGAACACTGAAGCTTTCTTT.

This rearrangement joins TRBV5-4 to TRBJ1-3, with D uncertain. The germline V gene encodes CDR1 SGHNT and CDR2 YYREEE (reference sequence). V gave up 0 bases and J gave up 2 bases, with 9 bases separating them. The CDR3 is 15 amino acids. The CDR3 DNA is TGTGCCAGCAGCTTGGGGCCCGATACTGGAAACACCATATATTTT. This translates into CASSLGPDTGNTIYF.

The chain links TRBV30 to TRBJ1-5; no clear D. Germline V gene data show CDR1 as GTSNPN and CDR2 as SVGIG (reference sequence). Trimming left V 2 bases short and J 6 bases short, with 17 bases between. This CDR3 comprises 15 residues. CDR3 region: CAWSPRGSIRQPQHF. DNA of the CDR3: TGTGCCTGGAGTCCGCGCGGCTCTATTCGTCAGCCCCAGCATTTT. Combining the CDR3 with reference TRBV30 and TRBJ1-5 gives the whole variable domain SQTIHQWPATLVQPVGSPLSLECTVEGTSNPNLYWYRQAAGRGLQLLFYSVGIGQISSEVPQNLSASRPQDRQFILSSKKLLLSDSGFYLCAWSPRGSIRQPQHFGDGTRLSIL.

The rearrangement uses TRBV28 and TRBJ1-5, with 8 bases fitting TRBD1. The CDR3 extends over 15 amino acids. Germline CDR1 and CDR2: MDHEN and SYDVKM. The V and J ends lost 6 bases and 2 bases, in that order; junction bases with no gene match: 6. CDR3 in DNA: TGTGCCAGCAGCCGGGGGACAGGCGGCAATCAGCCCCAGCATTTT. As protein: CASSRGTGGNQPQHF.

This chain links TRBV14 with TRBJ2-5; D gene uncertain. Trimming left V 4 bases short and J 5 bases short, with 8 bases between. Per germline, CDR1 SGHDN and CDR2 FVKESK. There are 12 residues in the CDR3. The CDR3 DNA reads as TGTGCCAGCAGCCCAAGCCTGGAGACCCAGTACTTC. It encodes CASSPSLETQYF.

The chain joins TRBV27 to TRBJ2-3; 8 nucleotides line up with TRBD1. The CDR3 runs to 15 residues. Germline CDR1 reads MNHEY; CDR2 reads SMNVEV (reference sequence). V trimming: 5 bases; J trimming: 9 bases; junction bases outside the gene matches: 13. CDR3 in amino acids: CASSPRTGSSKTQYF. The CDR3 DNA sequence: TGTGCCAGCAGTCCGAGGACAGGGTCTAGTAAAACGCAGTATTTT.

The chain uses TRBV5-1 and TRBJ2-1, with D perhaps matching TRBD1 (6 bases). Per germline, CDR1 SGHRS and CDR2 YFSETQ. V dropped 1 base and J dropped 3 bases, with 8 bases sitting between them. The CDR3 length is 14 residues. The CDR3, as DNA: TGCGCCAGCAGCTTGCTACAGGGCTACAATGAGCAGTTCTTC. Its protein is CASSLLQGYNEQFF.

This clone has only one observation. This chain links TRBV2 with TRBJ2-7, with 10 bases matching TRBD2. The CDR3 contains 16 residues. In germline, CDR1 is SNHLY, CDR2 FYNNEI. V shed 2 bases and J 4 bases; nucleotides not matched to a gene: 8. CDR3 in DNA: TGTGCCAGCAGTGAATTGCCCAGCGGGAGGGATTACGAGCAGTACTTC. Protein product: CASSELPSGRDYEQYF.

This clone appeared once. The chain's CDR3 is CASSLSPRASYNEQFF. The CDR3 coding sequence is TGTGCCAGCAGCTTAAGCCCCCGCGCCTCCTACAATGAGCAGTTCTTC. The chain recombines TRBV7-6 with TRBJ2-1; D unclear. Germline CDR1 is SGHVS and CDR2 is FNYEAQ. The V gene lost 2 bases and the J gene lost 0 bases, with 11 bases spanning the gap. CDR3 size: 16 residues.